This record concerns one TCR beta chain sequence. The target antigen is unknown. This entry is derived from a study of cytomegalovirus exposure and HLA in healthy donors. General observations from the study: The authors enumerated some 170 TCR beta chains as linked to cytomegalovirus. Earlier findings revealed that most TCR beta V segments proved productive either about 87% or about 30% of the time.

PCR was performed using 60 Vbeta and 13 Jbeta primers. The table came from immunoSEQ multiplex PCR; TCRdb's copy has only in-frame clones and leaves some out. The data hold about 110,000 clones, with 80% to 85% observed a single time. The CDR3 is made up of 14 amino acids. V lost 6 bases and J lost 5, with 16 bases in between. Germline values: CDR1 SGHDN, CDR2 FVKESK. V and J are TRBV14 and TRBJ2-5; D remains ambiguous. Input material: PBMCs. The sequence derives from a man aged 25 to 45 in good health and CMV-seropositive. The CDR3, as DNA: TGTGCCAGCAGAGCCCACGGGTTTTGGGAGACCCAGTACTTC. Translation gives CASRAHGFWETQYF.